The clone carrying this TCR beta chain was observed many times. The target antigen is unknown. The record originates from a study of T cells in Graves' hyperthyroidism and ophthalmopathy. Study overall: At the time of initial diagnosis and before any treatment, peripheral blood was collected.

Patients were aged 18 to 65, had disease duration under 2 months, and had newly diagnosed hyperthyroidism. Uncontrolled infection, other autoimmune disease, pregnancy or lactation led to exclusion. Germline assignment: CDR1 ENHRY and CDR2 SYGVKD. The V and J ends lost 8 bases and 1 base respectively, with 8 bases between them. The CDR3 length is 13 residues. Using RNA transcripts as the source, TCR beta CDR3 regions were amplified. HTBI primers were employed in a first-round RT-PCR of the TCR CDR3. TCRdb reanalysed the multiplex PCR reads using MiXCR and keeps one entry per CDR3 protein. The table includes some 550,000 distinct CDR3 sequences, under 25% detected once. Study-wide results and limits: Ophthalmopathy and stable hyperthyroidism were separated by a 13 V-J model.

This clonotype originated in a man between 18 and 35 years old with Graves' hyperthyroidism. This sequence joins TRBV10-3 and TRBJ2-2, with D possibly TRBD1 on 5 matching bases. The source material was blood. CDR3 protein: CAIGQVNTGELFF. CDR3 in DNA: TGTGCCATCGGACAAGTGAACACCGGGGAGCTGTTTTTT.